One and the same sample provided the 27 T cell receptor beta chains below, sequenced in a study of cytomegalovirus exposure and HLA in healthy donors. It was with 60 Vbeta and 13 Jbeta primers that the PCR ran. Produced via immunoSEQ multiplex PCR; TCRdb's table is partial and in-frame only. The repertoire holds 75,000 to 90,000 clones, 65% to 75% seen once, with about a fifth in the top ten. Sequences were obtained from PBMCs. The receptors come from a man aged 25-45 years in good health and CMV-seropositive.

The table lists this clone with a few counts. The V call is TRBV19, the J call TRBJ2-1; 10 bases map to TRBD2. This CDR3 has 14 amino acids. The V and J ends lost 1 base and 10 bases, in that order; junction bases with no gene match: 4. Germline CDR1 is LNHDA and CDR2 is SQIVND (reference sequence). The CDR3 DNA is TGTGCCAGTAGTATAGCAGCGGGAGGGGGAGAGCAGTTCTTC. Its protein is CASSIAAGGGEQFF.

The chain links TRBV7-2 to TRBJ2-7; the match to TRBD1 covers 8 bases. Germline assignment: CDR1 SGHTA and CDR2 FQGNSA. V shed 3 bases, J shed 6 bases, and the junction held 4 bases outside the gene matches. CDR3 length: 13 residues. The CDR3 sequence: CASSLAGGIEQYF. In nucleotides, the CDR3 is TGTGCCAGCAGCTTGGCAGGGGGCATCGAGCAGTACTTC. Filled out from reference TRBV7-2 and TRBJ2-7, the complete variable domain reads GAGVSQSPSNKVTEKGKDVELRCDPISGHTALYWYRQSLGQGLEFLIYFQGNSAPDKSGLPSDRFSAERTGGSVSTLTIQRTQQEDSAVYLCASSLAGGIEQYFGPGTRLTVT.

V and J are TRBV28 and TRBJ2-7; 7 bases line up with TRBD1. Germline trimming cut 3 bases from V and 4 bases from J; bases unmatched to any gene: 6. This CDR3 is built from 14 residues. The V gene's germline CDR1 is MDHEN and CDR2 SYDVKM. The CDR3 sequence: CASSFEGANYEQYF. DNA of the CDR3: TGTGCCAGCAGTTTTGAGGGGGCGAATTACGAGCAGTACTTC.

To note about this clone: One junction end disagrees with the germline gene, perhaps due to a read error. The rearrangement uses TRBV27 and TRBJ1-2; TRBD1 matches at 8 bases. The CDR3 runs to 16 residues. Germline V CDR1 and CDR2: MNHEY, SMNVEV (reference sequence). CDR3 loop: CASSLNSDSGQGEWKF. The DNA for the CDR3 is TGTGCCAGCAGTCTCAACTCGGACTCCGGACAGGGCGAGTGGAAATTC.

This chain links TRBV6-6 with TRBJ1-1; possible D gene TRBD1, 6 bases. Germline-derived CDR1 and CDR2 are MNHNY and SVGAGI (reference sequence). CDR3 length: 14 amino acids. V lost 4 bases to trimming and J lost 5 bases, with 14 bases between them. The DNA for the CDR3 is TGTGCCAGCAGTTCACAGGGAAGGGGAACTGAAGCTTTCTTT. Its translation is CASSSQGRGTEAFF.

V is TRBV19 and J is TRBJ1-5, with 10 bases matching TRBD1. The junction had 2 bases not matched to a gene; V was cut back by 3 bases and J by 6 bases. Germline V gene sequence: CDR1 LNHDA, CDR2 SQIVND (reference sequence). This CDR3 has 14 amino acids. The CDR3 loop reads CASSIRTGGQPQHF. DNA of the CDR3: TGTGCCAGTAGTATCCGGACAGGGGGTCAGCCCCAGCATTTT.

The gene calls are TRBV9 and TRBJ2-1, with 10 bases fitting TRBD2. V lost 7 bases to trimming and J lost 4 bases; unmatched junction nucleotides: 2. This CDR3 spans 13 amino acids. Germline V gene sequence: CDR1 SGDLS, CDR2 YYNGEE. The CDR3 DNA follows: TGTGCCAGCCAGCGGGGGGGTTACAATGAGCAGTTCTTC. This sequence encodes CASQRGGYNEQFF. Supplemented by reference TRBV9 and TRBJ2-1, the full variable domain reads DSGVTQTPKHLITATGQRVTLRCSPRSGDLSVYWYQQSLDQGLQFLIQYYNGEERAKGNILERFSAQQFPDLHSELNLSSLELGDSALYFCASQRGGYNEQFFGPGTRLTVL.

The rearrangement links TRBV7-6 to TRBJ2-7, with 8 bases fitting TRBD1. V shed 4 bases and J 1 base; nucleotides not matched to a gene: 6. The CDR3 length is 15 residues. The germline gives CDR1 SGHVS, CDR2 FNYEAQ. The DNA for the CDR3 is TGTGCCAGCAGCTCTGGGACAGGCAAGTCCTACGAGCAGTACTTC. This translates into CASSSGTGKSYEQYF.

CDR3 residues: CASNYLAGGLYEQYF. CDR3 bases: TGCGCCAGCAACTACTTAGCGGGGGGCCTTTACGAGCAGTACTTC. The chain couples TRBV5-1 to TRBJ2-7; 10 bases match TRBD2. J lost 4 bases, V lost 6 bases, and 10 bases had no gene match. The germline CDR1 and CDR2 sequences are SGHRS and YFSETQ. The CDR3 is made up of 15 amino acids.

J is TRBJ1-1 and V is TRBV2, with D tentatively TRBD1 (5 bases). The CDR3 totals 13 residues. Germline assignment: CDR1 SNHLY and CDR2 FYNNEI. Trimming stripped 5 bases from V and 10 bases from J, with 17 bases between. The CDR3 spells CASSQGRSTGAFF. CDR3 bases: TGTGCCAGCAGTCAAGGACGGTCAACAGGAGCTTTCTTT.

V usage is TRBV6-6 and J usage is TRBJ2-1; 9 bases match TRBD1. CDR3 size: 14 residues. From germline, CDR1 is MNHNY and CDR2 SVGAGI (reference sequence). The trim removed 5 bases at V and 4 bases at J, leaving 3 bases unmatched. CDR3 residues: CASSAGTGYNEQFF. CDR3 DNA sequence: TGTGCCAGCAGTGCCGGGACAGGGTACAATGAGCAGTTCTTC.

The gene calls are TRBV6-6 and TRBJ1-1; the D gene is possibly TRBD1 (6 bases). CDR3 size: 16 residues. V gave up 6 bases and J gave up 5 bases, with 22 bases separating them. Germline V CDR1 and CDR2: MNHNY, SVGAGI (reference sequence). As DNA, the CDR3 is TGTGCCAGCAGACGACCTGATGGACAGCGAATGACTGAAGCTTTCTTT. This gives the protein CASRRPDGQRMTEAFF.

V usage is TRBV25-1 and J usage is TRBJ1-2; tentative D call: TRBD1 (5 bases). In germline, CDR1 is MGHDK, CDR2 SYGVNS. Trimming left V 3 bases short and J 8 bases short, with 13 bases between. The CDR3 has 13 amino acids. CDR3 bases: TGTGCCAGCAGTGACTCAGGGTCTCGAGGCTACACCTTC. It codes for CASSDSGSRGYTF.

V and J are TRBV14 and TRBJ2-7, with 9 nucleotides matching TRBD1. Germline CDR1 and CDR2: SGHDN and FVKESK. The CDR3 is 14 residues long. Losses at the gene ends were 6 bases for V and 3 bases for J; bases not matched to a gene: 6. The CDR3 nucleotides read TGTGCCAGCAGTCTGGGACAGGGTGACTACGAGCAGTACTTC. This sequence encodes CASSLGQGDYEQYF.

V gene TRBV9 combines with J gene TRBJ1-1; 7 nucleotides line up with TRBD1. Germline V CDR1 and CDR2: SGDLS, YYNGEE. V lost 3 bases, J lost 6 bases, and 8 bases stayed unmatched. This CDR3 is 14 amino acids long. The CDR3 protein is CASSASQGSAEAFF. CDR3 nucleotide sequence: TGTGCCAGCAGCGCCTCACAGGGGTCGGCTGAAGCTTTCTTT.

The chain joins TRBV4-2 to TRBJ2-7; D possibly corresponds to TRBD1 (6 bases). V dropped 4 bases and J dropped 6 bases, with 16 bases sitting between them. The CDR3 totals 14 residues. Germline V lookup: CDR1 LGHNA, CDR2 YNFKEQ. This CDR3 is CASSLLGTQSEQYF. The CDR3, as DNA: TGTGCCAGCAGCCTTCTCGGGACACAGAGCGAGCAGTACTTC.

Written as DNA, the CDR3 is TGTGCCAGCAGCGTAGGGACAGGGGGAGGTAACGAGCAGTACTTC. It is translated as CASSVGTGGGNEQYF. The chain employs TRBV9 and TRBJ2-7; TRBD1 matches 10 bases. The CDR3 has 15 amino acids. The V gene end was trimmed by 0 bases and the J gene end by 5 bases; junction bases not matched to a gene: 5. Germline V gives CDR1 SGDLS, CDR2 YYNGEE.

V is TRBV27 and J is TRBJ2-1; D possibly corresponds to TRBD2 (6 bases). Per germline, CDR1 MNHEY and CDR2 SMNVEV (reference sequence). The CDR3 is 13 residues long. V lost 6 bases and J lost 4, with 10 bases in between. DNA of the CDR3: TGTGCCAGCAGCATAGCGGTTTACAATGAGCAGTTCTTC. It codes for CASSIAVYNEQFF.

This rearrangement joins TRBV5-4 to TRBJ2-5, with TRBD2 identical over 7 bases. The V gene end was trimmed by 3 bases and the J gene end by 2 bases; junction bases not matched to a gene: 13. CDR3 length equals 17 residues. In germline, CDR1 is SGHNT, CDR2 YYREEE (reference sequence). The CDR3 coding sequence is TGTGCCAGCAGCTCTCTAGCGGCGGGGGATGGTCAAGAGACCCAGTACTTC. Residues: CASSSLAAGDGQETQYF. Variable domain in full (rest from reference TRBV5-4 and TRBJ2-5): ETGVTQSPTHLIKTRGQQVTLRCSSQSGHNTVSWYQQALGQGPQFIFQYYREEENGRGNFPPRFSGLQFPNYSSELNVNALELDDSALYLCASSSLAAGDGQETQYFGPGTRLLVL.

J is TRBJ2-5 and V is TRBV13; 8 nucleotides match TRBD1. The closer fit of TRBJ2-7 to the DNA end suggests the J call may be wrong. The CDR3 is 14 amino acids. Germline-derived CDR1 and CDR2 are PRHDT and FYEKMQ (reference sequence). Here the CDR3 reads CASSPRTGRPEQYF. CDR3 DNA sequence: TGTGCCAGCAGCCCCCGGACAGGGAGGCCCGAGCAGTACTTC.

The chain uses TRBV2 and TRBJ1-2; the D gene is possibly TRBD1 (6 bases). Trimming shortened V by 4 bases and J by 6 bases, and 9 bases separated the two germline ends. Germline loops: CDR1 SNHLY, CDR2 FYNNEI. The CDR3 loop spans 12 amino acids. CDR3 nucleotide sequence: TGTGCCAGCAGTGGAGGGGGGGATGGCTACACCTTC. This codes for CASSGGGDGYTF.

The chain joins TRBV2 to TRBJ1-1, with D uncertain. CDR1 and CDR2 (germline): SNHLY, FYNNEI. V lost 2 bases and J 1 base, leaving 5 bases between the germline ends. This CDR3 has 13 amino acids. CDR3 in DNA: TGTGCCAGCAGTGAAAACGGGAACACTGAAGCTTTCTTT. Amino acid sequence: CASSENGNTEAFF.

V usage is TRBV5-4 and J usage is TRBJ2-2; TRBD2 is a possible D gene (6 bases). V dropped 4 bases and J dropped 1 base, with 11 bases sitting between them. There are 15 residues in the CDR3. Per germline, CDR1 SGHNT and CDR2 YYREEE (reference sequence). In DNA, the CDR3 is TGTGCCAGCAGCCTGGACTACCGGAACACCGGGGAGCTGTTTTTT. Residues: CASSLDYRNTGELFF.

The V and J genes are TRBV6-6 and TRBJ1-1; TRBD1 might be the D (5 bases). Germline CDR1 MNHNY, CDR2 SVGAGI (reference sequence). The CDR3 totals 15 residues. V shed 1 base and J shed 3 bases, with 12 bases lying between them. CDR3 nucleotide sequence: TGTGCCAGCAGTTACTTACAGGCTCCGGACACTGAAGCTTTCTTT. It yields the protein CASSYLQAPDTEAFF.

This sequence joins TRBV6-5 and TRBJ1-4, with a possible D match to TRBD1 (6 bases). Germline V gene data show CDR1 as MNHEY and CDR2 as SVGAGI. V lost 10 bases and J 2 bases, leaving 14 bases between the germline ends. CDR3 length equals 14 residues. The CDR3 nucleotides are TGTGCCACCTCTTGGGGGCACACTAATGAAAAACTGTTTTTT. Translating gives CATSWGHTNEKLFF.

The chain is built from TRBV4-3 and TRBJ1-2; D may be TRBD1 (6 bases). From germline, CDR1 is LGHNA and CDR2 YSLEER. The length of the CDR3 is 16 residues. V dropped 1 base and J dropped 1 base, with 13 bases sitting between them. CDR3: CASSQVTTGFNYGYTF. In nucleotides, the CDR3 is TGCGCCAGCAGCCAAGTTACGACAGGATTTAACTATGGCTACACCTTC.

The chain joins TRBV7-8 to TRBJ1-2, with TRBD1 identical over 8 bases. After removal of 5 bases from V and 3 bases from J, the junction contained 23 bases not matched to a gene. The CDR3 loop spans 20 amino acids. From germline, CDR1 is SGHVS and CDR2 FQNEAQ. The CDR3 sequence is CASSNRDRFLSTAVDYGYTF. The CDR3 DNA reads TGTGCCAGCAGCAACCGGGACAGGTTCCTTTCCACCGCGGTTGACTATGGCTACACCTTC.